The 30 T cell receptor beta chains below were found in one sample sequenced in a study of CD8+CD57+ T cells in acquired aplastic anemia. TCR beta VDJ and CDR3 were profiled, and genomic DNA was the template. TCRdb re-called the reads through MiXCR, storing one row per CDR3 protein. This table holds about 62,000 distinct CDR3 sequences, about 50% found once. Sequenced input: sorted CD4+, CD8+, or CD8+CD57+ T cells (not recorded which) from PBMCs. These receptors came from a human donor in good health, serving as a control.

In DNA, the CDR3 is TGCAGCGTTGAAGTTGCAGGGACAGACAATCAGCCCCAGCATTTT. Amino acid sequence: CSVEVAGTDNQPQHF. The chain carries TRBV29-1 and TRBJ1-5; 7 nucleotides match TRBD1. The V gene end was trimmed by 1 base and the J gene end by 3 bases; junction bases not matched to a gene: 6. Germline CDR1 reads SQVTM; CDR2 reads ANQGSEA. This CDR3 comprises 15 residues.

The V gene is TRBV20-1, the J gene TRBJ1-2, with D hard to call. The V end lost 2 bases, the J end lost 2 bases, and 9 bases lay between the germline ends. The germline gives CDR1 DFQATT, CDR2 SNEGSKA (reference sequence). This CDR3 is built from 13 residues. This chain's CDR3 is CSARNLQNYGYTF. CDR3 coding DNA: TGCAGTGCTAGAAACCTCCAGAACTATGGCTACACCTTC.

The genes are TRBV6-1 and TRBJ1-5; TRBD1 is a possible D gene (6 bases). V lost 9 bases to trimming and J lost 5 bases, with 17 bases between them. This CDR3 contains 14 residues. Germline CDR1 and CDR2: MNHNS and SASEGT. CDR3 DNA: TGTGCCAGTAGTATCCGGGAGGGGGATCAGCCCCAGCATTTT. Protein sequence: CASSIREGDQPQHF.

V usage is TRBV9 and J usage is TRBJ1-2; D not resolved. V lost 4 bases and J 7 bases, leaving 8 bases between the germline ends. CDR1 and CDR2 from the germline V gene are SGDLS and YYNGEE. CDR3 length: 11 residues. The CDR3: CASSSGPGYTF. In DNA form, the CDR3 reads TGTGCCAGCAGCTCTGGGCCTGGCTACACCTTC. The complete variable domain, with remaining parts taken from reference TRBV9 and TRBJ1-2, reads DSGVTQTPKHLITATGQRVTLRCSPRSGDLSVYWYQQSLDQGLQFLIQYYNGEERAKGNILERFSAQQFPDLHSELNLSSLELGDSALYFCASSSGPGYTFGSGTRLTVV.

The V and J genes are TRBV20-1 and TRBJ2-7; 9 nucleotides align to TRBD2. This CDR3 comprises 16 residues. Germline V gene data show CDR1 as DFQATT and CDR2 as SNEGSKA (reference sequence). Trimming removed 6 bases from V and 3 bases from J; junction bases left unmatched: 15. The CDR3 region is CSASSPPAGGVYEQYF. The CDR3 nucleotides read TGCAGTGCCAGCTCACCACCTGCGGGAGGGGTCTACGAGCAGTACTTC.

The V call is TRBV7-2, the J call TRBJ2-5; D unresolved. The V and J ends lost 5 bases and 5 bases respectively, with 9 bases between them. CDR3 size: 12 residues. The germline V gene encodes CDR1 SGHTA and CDR2 FQGNSA. The CDR3 spells CASSLWWETQYF. The CDR3 bases are TGTGCCAGCAGCCTCTGGTGGGAGACCCAGTACTTC.

The V call is TRBV12-3 or TRBV12-4, the J call TRBJ1-1, with D unclear. Trimming cost V 5 bases and J 3 bases, with 7 bases left between them. The CDR3 is made up of 12 amino acids. The CDR3 spells CASSARDTEAFF. In nucleotides, the CDR3 is TGTGCCAGCAGTGCCCGGGACACTGAAGCTTTCTTT.

This clonotype ranks as medium-sized. V and J are TRBV24-1 and TRBJ2-3; a weak D match, TRBD1 (5 bases). This CDR3 contains 16 residues. Trimming took 0 bases from V and 0 from J, leaving 9 bases between them. The germline V gene encodes CDR1 KGHDR and CDR2 SFDVKD. The CDR3 protein is CATSDLSRASTDTQYF. The CDR3, as DNA: TGTGCCACCAGTGATTTGAGCAGGGCTAGCACAGATACGCAGTATTTT.

The CDR3 DNA follows: TGTGCCATCAGTCCTCAGGGTGTCTATGGCTACACCTTC. Protein: CAISPQGVYGYTF. The chain is built from TRBV10-3 and TRBJ1-2, with D possibly TRBD1 on 5 matching bases. V lost 5 bases, J lost 4 bases, and 11 bases lay in between. Germline assignment: CDR1 ENHRY and CDR2 SYGVKD. The CDR3 covers 13 residues.

This chain links TRBV7-9 with TRBJ2-3; 12 positions agree with TRBD2. The trim removed 1 base at V and 2 bases at J, leaving 16 bases unmatched. CDR3 size: 21 residues. CDR1 and CDR2 (germline): SEHNR, FQNEAQ (reference sequence). The CDR3 sequence: CASSLVPLAGGHTKFTDTQYF. Written as DNA, the CDR3 is TGTGCCAGCAGCTTAGTCCCACTAGCGGGGGGCCATACTAAATTCACAGATACGCAGTATTTT.

J is TRBJ2-3 and V is TRBV24-1; no firm D call. The CDR3 is made up of 13 amino acids. Germline values: CDR1 KGHDR, CDR2 SFDVKD. V was clipped by 3 bases and J by 0 bases, with 3 bases between them. The CDR3 spells CATSDRSTDTQYF. For the CDR3, the DNA is TGTGCCACCAGTGATCGTAGCACAGATACGCAGTATTTT.

The chain combines TRBV6-1 with TRBJ2-3, with 8 bases matching TRBD1. This CDR3 is 14 amino acids long. Germline-derived CDR1 and CDR2 are MNHNS and SASEGT. Losses at the gene ends were 6 bases for V and 7 bases for J; bases not matched to a gene: 9. The CDR3 loop reads CASRPQGARNTQYF. The CDR3 coding sequence is TGTGCCAGCAGACCTCAGGGGGCGAGGAATACGCAGTATTTT.

This clonotype showed up many times. The junction differs from germline at one of its ends, possibly a read error. The chain is built from TRBV7-7 and TRBJ2-7; D may match TRBD1 or TRBD2 (5 bases each). Germline V CDR1 and CDR2: SSHAT, FNYEAQ (reference sequence). CDR3 length: 15 residues. This CDR3 is CASSLAPGSTYEQYF. The CDR3 bases are TGTGCTAGCAGCTTAGCGCCAGGGTCAACCTACGAGCAGTACTTC.

Only a few counts were recorded for this clonotype. CDR3 in amino acids: CASSFMGGFYEQYF. The CDR3 region has the DNA TGCGCCAGCAGCTTTATGGGGGGCTTCTACGAGCAGTACTTC. This chain uses TRBV5-1 with TRBJ2-7; either TRBD1 or TRBD2 may supply D (6 bases each). V shed 2 bases and J shed 3 bases, with 12 bases lying between them. The germline V gene has CDR1 SGHRS and CDR2 YFSETQ. This CDR3 is 14 amino acids long.

V is TRBV20-1 and J is TRBJ2-3; 9 nucleotides align to TRBD2. CDR1 DFQATT and CDR2 SNEGSKA come from the germline V gene (reference sequence). CDR3 size: 17 residues. The V and J ends lost 0 bases and 3 bases, in that order; junction bases with no gene match: 10. The CDR3 nucleotides read TGCAGTGCTAGAGATCACCGACTAGCGGTTGGGACAGATACGCAGTATTTT. It translates to CSARDHRLAVGTDTQYF.

V is TRBV20-1 and J is TRBJ1-5; no firm D call. The CDR3 has 14 residues. Germline CDR1 DFQATT, CDR2 SNEGSKA (reference sequence). V was shortened by 0 bases and J by 6 bases, with 12 bases between the two germline ends. CDR3 in DNA: TGCAGTGCTAGAGATCGGTGGGGTGTTCAGCCCCAGCATTTT. This gives the protein CSARDRWGVQPQHF.

This clonotype was recorded at least ten times. The chain uses TRBV6-5 and TRBJ1-4; D gene unclear. The germline V and J ends were trimmed by 0 bases and 0 bases, with 8 bases remaining between them. The V gene's germline CDR1 is MNHEY and CDR2 SVGAGI. The CDR3 totals 16 residues. CDR3 sequence (DNA): TGTGCCAGCAGTTACTCAGGAGGGACAACTAATGAAAAACTGTTTTTT. It yields the protein CASSYSGGTTNEKLFF.

This clonotype was observed at least ten times. The chain has TRBV7-8 and TRBJ2-5, with D uncertain. Deletions cut 1 base from V and 1 base from J, with 7 bases between. The length of the CDR3 is 14 residues. Germline CDR1 SGHVS, CDR2 FQNEAQ. CDR3 DNA sequence: TGTGCCAGCAGCTTAGATCCAACCCAAGAGACCCAGTACTTC. Translation gives CASSLDPTQETQYF.

V usage is TRBV7-2 and J usage is TRBJ2-1; D is unresolved. CDR3 length equals 13 residues. The V end was cut by 1 base, the J end by 6 bases, with 7 bases between. Germline CDR1 and CDR2: SGHTA and FQGNSA. CDR3: CASSLDPLNEQFF. The CDR3 DNA reads as TGTGCCAGCAGCTTAGACCCTCTCAATGAGCAGTTCTTC.

The table lists this clonotype with many counts. The chain links TRBV27 to TRBJ1-6; 11 nucleotides agree with TRBD1. The CDR3 length is 16 residues. The V and J ends lost 5 bases and 7 bases, in that order; junction bases with no gene match: 7. The germline gives CDR1 MNHEY, CDR2 SMNVEV (reference sequence). The CDR3 DNA is TGTGCCAGCAGTCTAATTTGGGACAGGGGGAATTCACCCCTCCACTTT. Its translation is CASSLIWDRGNSPLHF.

This rearrangement joins TRBV12-3 or TRBV12-4 to TRBJ1-6; 7 nucleotides match TRBD1. The CDR3 is made up of 14 amino acids. Losses at the gene ends were 5 bases for V and 7 bases for J; bases not matched to a gene: 5. CDR3 bases: TGTGCCAGCAGTCGGGACAGCCAAAATTCACCCCTCCACTTT. Amino acids: CASSRDSQNSPLHF.

This clonotype was seen a handful of times. It is unclear where the CDR3 begins or ends on the DNA, so no DNA is shown, and the CDR3 is as TCRdb lists it. The chain links TRBV11-2 to TRBJ1-1; the table's TRBD1 call for D was not verified on the DNA. Germline V gene data show CDR1 as SGHAT and CDR2 as FQNNGV. The CDR3 length is 18 residues, termini included. This CDR3 reads CASSIYLCSVVQGDGAFF.

This clonotype was counted between two and nine times. The chain links TRBV24-1 to TRBJ1-2; maybe TRBD1 (5 bases). Trimming pared 0 bases from V and 3 bases from J, leaving 10 bases between. Germline V CDR1 and CDR2: KGHDR, SFDVKD. The CDR3 covers 15 residues. In DNA, the CDR3 is TGTGCCACCAGTGATTTGCTAGCGGGGGACTATGGCTACACCTTC. Translated, it gives CATSDLLAGDYGYTF.

The chain uses TRBV2 and TRBJ2-1; 12 bases align to TRBD2. The CDR3 contains 16 residues. Germline V gene lookup returns CDR1 SNHLY and CDR2 FYNNEI. Trimming cost V 9 bases and J 8 bases; bases outside gene matches: 14. CDR3 residues: CASKRTTSGSGDEQFF. CDR3 sequence (DNA): TGTGCCAGTAAGAGAACGACTAGCGGGAGTGGGGATGAGCAGTTCTTC.

This clonotype has ten or more counts. V usage is TRBV7-9 and J usage is TRBJ2-7, with TRBD1 matching over 7 bases. CDR1 is SEHNR, CDR2 FQNEAQ, per germline (reference sequence). After removal of 1 base from V and 0 bases from J, the junction contained 3 bases not matched to a gene. The CDR3 runs to 15 residues. The CDR3, as DNA: TGTGCCAGCAGCTTAGTGAGGACAGGCTCCTACGAGCAGTACTTC. This codes for CASSLVRTGSYEQYF.

Ten or more counts support this clonotype. This chain links TRBV6-1 with TRBJ1-2; TRBD1 matches 11 bases. From germline, CDR1 is MNHNS and CDR2 SASEGT. This CDR3 region has 14 residues. V dropped 5 bases and J dropped 7; count of bases not matched to a gene: 6. CDR3 DNA: TGTGCCAGCAGTCCGGACAGGGGGCTTCCTGGCTACACCTTC. This encodes CASSPDRGLPGYTF.

V gene TRBV20-1 combines with J gene TRBJ2-1, with D uncertain. The V and J ends lost 1 base and 6 bases respectively, with 7 bases between them. CDR3 length: 12 amino acids. The germline V gene encodes CDR1 DFQATT and CDR2 SNEGSKA (reference sequence). CDR3 DNA sequence: TGCAGTGCTAGAGTACGATTCAATGAGCAGTTCTTC. This sequence encodes CSARVRFNEQFF.

This clonotype has a count of ten or more. CDR3 sequence: CASSERGASGNTIYF. CDR3 DNA sequence: TGTGCCAGCAGTGAAAGGGGGGCCTCTGGAAACACCATATATTTT. The chain uses TRBV2 and TRBJ1-3, with a weak D call TRBD1 (6 bases). Per germline, CDR1 SNHLY and CDR2 FYNNEI. CDR3 length: 15 amino acids. V lost 2 bases and J lost 0, with 8 bases in between. Combining the CDR3 with reference TRBV2 and TRBJ1-3 gives the whole variable domain EPEVTQTPSHQVTQMGQEVILRCVPISNHLYFYWYRQILGQKVEFLVSFYNNEISEKSEIFDDQFSVERPDGSNFTLKIRSTKLEDSAMYFCASSERGASGNTIYFGEGSWLTVV.

The J gene is TRBJ1-1, the V gene TRBV10-2; perhaps TRBD1 as D (5 bases). V dropped 1 base and J dropped 7 bases, with 10 bases sitting between them. Looked up from germline, CDR1 is WSHSY and CDR2 is SAAADI. This CDR3 has 13 residues. CDR3 nucleotide sequence: TGCGCCAGCAGTGAGTATGGTAGGGGTGAAGCTTTCTTT. Its translation is CASSEYGRGEAFF.

The chain has TRBV2 and TRBJ2-3; a possible D gene is TRBD1 (8 bases). V was shortened by 5 bases and J by 4 bases, with 16 bases between the two germline ends. This CDR3 has 15 residues. The germline gives CDR1 SNHLY, CDR2 FYNNEI. Here the CDR3 DNA reads TGTGCCAGCAGTTACCGGACAGGGAGGGCAGATACGCAGTATTTT. Translating gives CASSYRTGRADTQYF.